This is a list of T cell receptor beta chains from one sample in a study of early stage breast cancer tumors. Clones were read by immunoSEQ multiplex PCR, and TCRdb kept only the in-frame ones, dropping some. The sample has 25,000 to 35,000 clones; 60% to 80% are singletons. Sequencing used blood. The origin of the receptors is a person in their 40s with breast cancer. CDR3s include the opening cysteine and the closing phenylalanine or tryptophan. Each record gives: J gene, V gene, clone size, D gene, CDR3 protein, CDR3 DNA. D genes are given only for firm matches. Where a row states a size, it is once, few, many or the class of an expanded clone; other rows omit it.

j_gene: TRBJ2-7; v_gene: TRBV6-1; abundance: NA; d_gene: TRBD1; CDR3aa: CASTLDRTYEQYF; CDR3nt: TGTGCCAGCACCCTGGACAGGACCTACGAGCAGTACTTC
j_gene: TRBJ2-1; v_gene: TRBV4-1; abundance: NA; d_gene: NA; CDR3aa: CASSQDHGRSSYNEQFF; CDR3nt: TGCGCCAGCAGCCAAGATCATGGCAGAAGCTCCTACAATGAGCAGTTCTTC
j_gene: TRBJ2-3; v_gene: TRBV6-1; abundance: NA; d_gene: NA; CDR3aa: CASSESGDKDTQYF; CDR3nt: TGTGCCAGCAGTGAATCGGGAGACAAGGATACGCAGTATTTT
j_gene: TRBJ1-1; v_gene: TRBV27; abundance: medium-sized; d_gene: NA; CDR3aa: CANHRSTEAFF; CDR3nt: TGTGCCAACCATCGGAGCACTGAAGCTTTCTTT
j_gene: TRBJ1-1; v_gene: TRBV6-1; abundance: NA; d_gene: NA; CDR3aa: CASMNTEAFF; CDR3nt: TGTGCCAGCATGAACACTGAAGCTTTCTTT
j_gene: TRBJ1-4; v_gene: TRBV7-2; abundance: NA; d_gene: NA; CDR3aa: CASSLAHRGEKLFF; CDR3nt: TGTGCCAGCAGCTTAGCGCATAGGGGTGAAAAACTGTTTTTT
j_gene: TRBJ2-1; v_gene: TRBV28; abundance: NA; d_gene: NA; CDR3aa: CASRKRGDSYNEQFF; CDR3nt: TGTGCCAGCAGGAAAAGGGGGGACTCATACAATGAGCAGTTCTTC
j_gene: TRBJ2-3; v_gene: TRBV7-3; abundance: NA; d_gene: NA; CDR3aa: CASSLNARGTQYF; CDR3nt: TGTGCCAGCAGCTTAAACGCCAGAGGTACGCAGTATTTT
j_gene: TRBJ2-2; v_gene: TRBV7-3; abundance: NA; d_gene: NA; CDR3aa: CASSTQLETGELFF; CDR3nt: TGTGCCAGCAGCACTCAGTTAGAAACCGGGGAGCTGTTTTTT
j_gene: TRBJ2-1; v_gene: TRBV4-3; abundance: NA; d_gene: NA; CDR3aa: CASSQGWASANEQFF; CDR3nt: TGCGCCAGCAGCCAAGGGTGGGCTAGCGCCAATGAGCAGTTCTTC
j_gene: TRBJ2-5; v_gene: TRBV6-6; abundance: few; d_gene: NA; CDR3aa: CASSYEETQYF; CDR3nt: TGTGCCAGCAGTTACGAAGAGACCCAGTACTTC
j_gene: TRBJ2-6; v_gene: TRBV2; abundance: NA; d_gene: NA; CDR3aa: CASSEDAAGANVLTF; CDR3nt: TGTGCCAGCAGTGAAGATGCAGCTGGGGCCAACGTCCTGACTTTC
j_gene: TRBJ2-7; v_gene: TRBV7-9; abundance: few; d_gene: NA; CDR3aa: CASSGGITGSEQYF; CDR3nt: TGTGCCAGCAGTGGCGGGATAACGGGAAGCGAGCAGTACTTC
j_gene: TRBJ1-2; v_gene: TRBV7-2; abundance: NA; d_gene: NA; CDR3aa: CASSLAAPRTLNYGYTF; CDR3nt: TGTGCCAGCAGCTTAGCCGCCCCAAGGACCCTAAACTATGGCTACACCTTC
j_gene: TRBJ1-3; v_gene: TRBV7-9; abundance: NA; d_gene: NA; CDR3aa: CASSPRSSGNTIYF; CDR3nt: TGTGCCAGCAGCCCCAGGAGCTCTGGAAACACCATATATTTT
j_gene: TRBJ1-1; v_gene: TRBV6-9; abundance: NA; d_gene: NA; CDR3aa: CASSHQGTEAFF; CDR3nt: TGTGCCAGCAGCCATCAGGGCACTGAAGCTTTCTTT
j_gene: TRBJ2-1; v_gene: TRBV19; abundance: NA; d_gene: TRBD2; CDR3aa: CASKPGLAGDSRWYNEQFF; CDR3nt: TGTGCCAGTAAACCGGGACTAGCGGGAGACTCTCGATGGTACAATGAGCAGTTCTTC
j_gene: TRBJ2-7; v_gene: TRBV15; abundance: NA; d_gene: TRBD2; CDR3aa: CATSSEGLAGVEQYF; CDR3nt: TGTGCCACCAGCAGTGAGGGACTAGCGGGAGTCGAGCAGTACTTC
j_gene: TRBJ2-5; v_gene: TRBV27; abundance: NA; d_gene: NA; CDR3aa: CASSSRDNLEETQYF; CDR3nt: TGTGCCAGCAGTTCCCGGGACAATCTAGAAGAGACCCAGTACTTC
j_gene: TRBJ2-1; v_gene: TRBV7-3; abundance: NA; d_gene: NA; CDR3aa: CASSLLGSGDEQFF; CDR3nt: TGTGCCAGCAGCTTACTGGGCTCGGGGGACGAGCAGTTCTTC
j_gene: TRBJ2-7; v_gene: TRBV9; abundance: few; d_gene: NA; CDR3aa: CASSVGGAGHEQYF; CDR3nt: TGTGCCAGCAGCGTAGGGGGGGCCGGCCACGAGCAGTACTTC
j_gene: TRBJ2-3; v_gene: TRBV9; abundance: NA; d_gene: TRBD2; CDR3aa: CASSALLAGGTDTQYF; CDR3nt: TGTGCCAGCAGCGCCTTACTAGCGGGAGGCACAGATACGCAGTATTTT
j_gene: TRBJ1-4; v_gene: TRBV6-1; abundance: NA; d_gene: NA; CDR3aa: CASSEMGDVTNEKLFF; CDR3nt: TGTGCCAGCAGTGAGATGGGGGATGTAACTAATGAAAAACTGTTTTTT
j_gene: TRBJ2-1; v_gene: TRBV27; abundance: NA; d_gene: TRBD2; CDR3aa: CASRTSGTLGQFF; CDR3nt: TGTGCCAGCAGGACTAGCGGGACCCTCGGGCAGTTCTTC
j_gene: TRBJ2-1; v_gene: TRBV6-5; abundance: few; d_gene: TRBD1; CDR3aa: CASSSGQGARSRQFF; CDR3nt: TGTGCCAGCAGTTCCGGACAGGGGGCGCGGAGTAGGCAGTTCTTC
j_gene: TRBJ1-2; v_gene: TRBV11-2; abundance: once; d_gene: TRBD1; CDR3aa: CASSLEGGWGYTF; CDR3nt: TGTGCCAGCAGCTTAGAAGGGGGCTGGGGCTACACCTTC
j_gene: TRBJ2-7; v_gene: TRBV25-1; abundance: few; d_gene: TRBD2; CDR3aa: CASSEGRTSGRTSYEQYF; CDR3nt: TGTGCCAGCAGTGAGGGTAGAACAAGCGGGAGAACCTCCTACGAGCAGTACTTC
j_gene: TRBJ2-2; v_gene: TRBV18; abundance: NA; d_gene: TRBD2; CDR3aa: CASSPRRTSENTGELFF; CDR3nt: TGTGCCAGCTCACCAAGAAGGACTAGCGAAAACACCGGGGAGCTGTTTTTT
j_gene: TRBJ2-1; v_gene: TRBV7-2; abundance: NA; d_gene: TRBD1; CDR3aa: CASAGQAYNEQFF; CDR3nt: TGTGCCAGCGCGGGACAGGCCTACAATGAGCAGTTCTTC
j_gene: TRBJ2-3; v_gene: TRBV2; abundance: NA; d_gene: TRBD1; CDR3aa: CASSPGGRTTDTQYF; CDR3nt: TGTGCCAGCAGTCCAGGGGGTCGTACCACAGATACGCAGTATTTT
j_gene: TRBJ2-2; v_gene: TRBV5-8; abundance: NA; d_gene: TRBD2; CDR3aa: CASLHGLAGITGELFF; CDR3nt: TGTGCCAGCCTGCATGGACTAGCGGGAATCACCGGGGAGCTGTTTTTT
j_gene: TRBJ1-5; v_gene: TRBV19; abundance: NA; d_gene: TRBD1; CDR3aa: CASSIPTGQNQPQHF; CDR3nt: TGTGCCAGTAGTATCCCGACAGGGCAAAATCAGCCCCAGCATTTT
j_gene: TRBJ2-7; v_gene: TRBV29-1; abundance: NA; d_gene: NA; CDR3aa: CSVGSDHYEQYF; CDR3nt: TGCAGCGTTGGTAGCGATCACTACGAGCAGTACTTC
j_gene: TRBJ1-1; v_gene: TRBV5-8; abundance: NA; d_gene: NA; CDR3aa: CASSLGHAEEAFF; CDR3nt: TGTGCCAGCAGCTTGGGGCATGCAGAAGAAGCTTTCTTT
j_gene: TRBJ2-3; v_gene: TRBV21-1; abundance: NA; d_gene: NA; CDR3aa: CASSSGLAGGPYRSETQYF; CDR3nt: TGTGCCAGCAGCTCCGGACTAGCGGGAGGGCCCTATCGCTCCGAAACGCAGTATTTT
j_gene: TRBJ1-1; v_gene: TRBV7-9; abundance: NA; d_gene: TRBD1; CDR3aa: CASSFTGLTTGPPPEAFF; CDR3nt: TGTGCCAGCAGCTTCACGGGACTGACGACAGGGCCGCCGCCTGAAGCTTTCTTT
j_gene: TRBJ2-7; v_gene: TRBV2; abundance: few; d_gene: TRBD2; CDR3aa: CASRARIGTSGSSYEQYF; CDR3nt: TGTGCCAGCAGGGCAAGGATTGGGACTAGCGGGAGCTCCTACGAGCAGTACTTC
j_gene: TRBJ2-7; v_gene: TRBV6-5; abundance: once; d_gene: NA; CDR3aa: CASSQLETYEQYF; CDR3nt: TGTGCCAGCAGCCAACTCGAGACCTACGAGCAGTACTTC
j_gene: TRBJ2-7; v_gene: TRBV7-9; abundance: NA; d_gene: NA; CDR3aa: CASSLGDLISYEQYF; CDR3nt: TGTGCCAGCAGCTTAGGTGACCTGATCTCCTACGAGCAGTACTTC
j_gene: TRBJ1-4; v_gene: TRBV9; abundance: NA; d_gene: NA; CDR3aa: CASSPLPQGRTNEKLFF; CDR3nt: TGTGCCAGCAGCCCTCTTCCCCAGGGACGGACTAATGAAAAACTGTTTTTT
j_gene: TRBJ2-2; v_gene: TRBV5-4; abundance: NA; d_gene: TRBD1; CDR3aa: CASSNKQGASGELFF; CDR3nt: TGTGCCAGCAGCAATAAACAGGGGGCTTCTGGGGAGCTGTTTTTT
j_gene: TRBJ2-1; v_gene: TRBV11-2; abundance: NA; d_gene: NA; CDR3aa: CASSLLASIYNEQFF; CDR3nt: TGTGCCAGCAGCTTACTAGCAAGCATCTACAATGAGCAGTTCTTC
j_gene: TRBJ2-5; v_gene: TRBV7-2; abundance: NA; d_gene: NA; CDR3aa: CASSSPAKETQYF; CDR3nt: TGTGCCAGCAGCTCTCCTGCTAAAGAGACCCAGTACTTC
j_gene: TRBJ1-2; v_gene: TRBV19; abundance: NA; d_gene: NA; CDR3aa: CASIPSGTRLNYGYTF; CDR3nt: TGTGCCAGTATTCCCTCCGGGACGCGTCTTAACTATGGCTACACCTTC
j_gene: TRBJ1-1; v_gene: TRBV5-6; abundance: NA; d_gene: NA; CDR3aa: CASSLGGEAAFF; CDR3nt: TGTGCCAGCAGCTTAGGGGGGGAGGCCGCTTTCTTT
j_gene: TRBJ1-2; v_gene: TRBV6-6; abundance: NA; d_gene: NA; CDR3aa: CASSYLTGTYGYTF; CDR3nt: TGTGCCAGCAGCTACTTAACAGGAACCTATGGCTACACCTTC
j_gene: TRBJ1-1; v_gene: TRBV11-3; abundance: NA; d_gene: NA; CDR3aa: CASSYRTRGNTEAFF; CDR3nt: TGTGCCAGCAGCTACAGGACCCGGGGAAACACTGAAGCTTTCTTT